Listed below are T cell receptor beta chains from one sample, sequenced in a study of T cell responses to AZD1222 COVID-19 vaccine. Using immunoSEQ multiplex PCR, the repertoire was profiled, and TCRdb retains in-frame clones only, with some absent. The sample lists around 84,000 clones, nearly 90% occurring once. The sequencing here drew on peripheral blood, taken on day 0 of AZD1222 vaccination. Receptors originate from an adult in good health. Both conserved end residues are part of each CDR3. The D gene is left open where the match is weak. Clone size is stated in some rows and not others, as once, few, many or a class when expanded.

D gene	clone size	V gene	J gene	CDR3 protein	CDR3 DNA
.	.	TRBV3-1/TRBV3-2	TRBJ1-2	CASRGTASDYTF	TGTGCCAGTAGGGGGACGGCGTCTGACTACACCTTC
.	.	TRBV20-1	TRBJ2-7	CSASGTYEQYF	TGCAGTGCCTCCGGGACCTACGAGCAGTACTTC
.	.	TRBV24-1	TRBJ1-2	CATSDRDRRSGYTF	TGTGCCACCAGTGACCGGGACCGACGGTCTGGCTACACCTTC
.	.	TRBV9	TRBJ2-5	CASSVDDSWETQYF	TGTGCCAGCAGCGTCGATGACAGTTGGGAGACCCAGTACTTC
.	few	TRBV30	TRBJ1-4	CAWSRISTNEKLFF	TGTGCCTGGAGTAGAATATCAACTAATGAAAAACTGTTTTTT
.	.	TRBV2	TRBJ2-3	CATESGYTDTQYF	TGTGCCACGGAATCAGGGTACACAGATACGCAGTATTTT
TRBD1	.	TRBV6-6	TRBJ2-3	CASSITPNSLQGGATDTQYF	TGTGCCAGCAGCATAACCCCCAATTCTTTACAGGGGGGAGCCACAGATACGCAGTATTTT
TRBD2	.	TRBV4-2	TRBJ2-5	CASSKLAGGGQETQYF	TGTGCCAGCAGCAAGTTAGCGGGAGGAGGCCAAGAGACCCAGTACTTC
.	.	TRBV25-1	TRBJ1-2	CASRNTGTNYGYTF	TGTGCCAGCAGGAACACAGGGACCAACTATGGCTACACCTTC
.	.	TRBV30	TRBJ2-1	CAWSTVHEQFF	TGTGCCTGGAGTACCGTACATGAGCAGTTCTTC
.	.	TRBV18	TRBJ1-1	CASSRARGSEAFF	TGTGCCAGCTCCCGGGCTAGGGGCTCGGAAGCTTTCTTT
TRBD1	once	TRBV5-1	TRBJ1-3	CASSWGTGASGNTIYF	TGCGCCAGCAGCTGGGGGACAGGGGCCTCTGGAAACACCATATATTTT
.	.	TRBV15	TRBJ2-5	CATSRPSETQYF	TGTGCCACCAGCAGACCCTCGGAGACCCAGTACTTC
TRBD1	.	TRBV25-1	TRBJ1-2	CASSESGGSGYTF	TGTGCCAGCAGTGAATCAGGGGGTAGTGGCTACACCTTC
.	.	TRBV13	TRBJ2-7	CASSPRNYEQYF	TGTGCCAGCAGCCCGAGGAACTACGAGCAGTACTTC
.	.	TRBV27	TRBJ1-5	CASSPPNQPQHF	TGTGCCAGCAGTCCCCCTAATCAGCCCCAGCATTTT
.	.	TRBV9	TRBJ2-2	CASSPPGGELFF	TGTGCCAGCAGCCCCCCCGGGGGGGAGCTGTTTTTT